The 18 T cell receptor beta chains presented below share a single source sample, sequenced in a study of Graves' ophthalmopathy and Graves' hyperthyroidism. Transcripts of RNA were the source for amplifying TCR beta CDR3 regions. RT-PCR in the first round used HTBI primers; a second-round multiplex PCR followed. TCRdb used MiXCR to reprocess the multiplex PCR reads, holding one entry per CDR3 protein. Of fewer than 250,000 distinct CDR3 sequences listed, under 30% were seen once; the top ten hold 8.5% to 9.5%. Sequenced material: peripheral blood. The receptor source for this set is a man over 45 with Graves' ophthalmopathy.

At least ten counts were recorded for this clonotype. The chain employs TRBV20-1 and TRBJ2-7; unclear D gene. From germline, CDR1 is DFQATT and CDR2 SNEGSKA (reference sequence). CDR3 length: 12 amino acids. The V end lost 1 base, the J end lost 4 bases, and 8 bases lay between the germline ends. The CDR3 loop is CSARVGQYEQYF. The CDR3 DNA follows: TGCAGTGCTAGAGTAGGGCAGTACGAGCAGTACTTC.

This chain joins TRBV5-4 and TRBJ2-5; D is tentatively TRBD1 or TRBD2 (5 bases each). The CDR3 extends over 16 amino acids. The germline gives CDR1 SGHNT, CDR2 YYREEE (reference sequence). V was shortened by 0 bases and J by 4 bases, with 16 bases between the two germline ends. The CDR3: CASSLGGRGAGETQYF. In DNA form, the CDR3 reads TGTGCCAGCAGCTTGGGGGGGAGAGGGGCCGGAGAGACCCAGTACTTC.

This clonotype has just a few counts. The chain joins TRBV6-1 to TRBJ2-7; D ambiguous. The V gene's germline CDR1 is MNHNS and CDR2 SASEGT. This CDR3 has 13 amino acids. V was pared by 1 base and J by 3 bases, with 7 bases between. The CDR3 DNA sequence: TGTGCCAGCAGTGAAGGACCGTACTACGAGCAGTACTTC. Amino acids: CASSEGPYYEQYF.

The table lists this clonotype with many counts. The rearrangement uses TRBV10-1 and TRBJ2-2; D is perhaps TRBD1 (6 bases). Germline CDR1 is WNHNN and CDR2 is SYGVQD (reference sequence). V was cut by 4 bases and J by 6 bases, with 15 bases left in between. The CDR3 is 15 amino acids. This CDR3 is CASSGSMQGPGELFF. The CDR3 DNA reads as TGCGCCAGCAGTGGATCTATGCAGGGGCCCGGGGAGCTGTTTTTT.

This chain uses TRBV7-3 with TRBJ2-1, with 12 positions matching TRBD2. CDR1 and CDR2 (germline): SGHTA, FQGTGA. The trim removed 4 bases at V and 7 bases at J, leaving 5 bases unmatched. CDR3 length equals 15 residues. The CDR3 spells CASSSELAGGNEQFF. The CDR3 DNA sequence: TGTGCCAGCAGCTCCGAACTAGCGGGAGGAAATGAGCAGTTCTTC.

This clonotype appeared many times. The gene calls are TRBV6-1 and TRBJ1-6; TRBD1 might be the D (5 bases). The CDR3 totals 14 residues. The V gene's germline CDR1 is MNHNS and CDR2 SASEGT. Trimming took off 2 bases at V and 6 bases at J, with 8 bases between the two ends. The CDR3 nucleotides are TGTGCCAGCAGTGAAATGGGGGGTAATTCACCCCTCCACTTT. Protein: CASSEMGGNSPLHF.

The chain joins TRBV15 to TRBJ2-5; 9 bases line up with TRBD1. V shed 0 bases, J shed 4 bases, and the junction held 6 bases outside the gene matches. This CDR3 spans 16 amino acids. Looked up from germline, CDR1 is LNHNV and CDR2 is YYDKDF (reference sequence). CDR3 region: CATSRDPTGGGETQYF. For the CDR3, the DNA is TGTGCCACCAGCAGAGACCCCACAGGGGGCGGAGAGACCCAGTACTTC.

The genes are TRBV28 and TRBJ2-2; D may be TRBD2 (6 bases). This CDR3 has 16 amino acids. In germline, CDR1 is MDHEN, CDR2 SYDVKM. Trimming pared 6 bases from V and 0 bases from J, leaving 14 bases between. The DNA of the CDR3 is TGTGCCAGCAGCTTACGGGGGTGGGCGAACACCGGGGAGCTGTTTTTT. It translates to CASSLRGWANTGELFF.

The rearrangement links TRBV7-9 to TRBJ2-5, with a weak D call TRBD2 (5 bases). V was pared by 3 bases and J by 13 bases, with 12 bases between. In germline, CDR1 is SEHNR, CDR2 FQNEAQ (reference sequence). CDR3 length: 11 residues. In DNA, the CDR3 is TGTGCCAGCAGCTTCAGCGGCCTCGGGTACTTC. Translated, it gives CASSFSGLGYF.

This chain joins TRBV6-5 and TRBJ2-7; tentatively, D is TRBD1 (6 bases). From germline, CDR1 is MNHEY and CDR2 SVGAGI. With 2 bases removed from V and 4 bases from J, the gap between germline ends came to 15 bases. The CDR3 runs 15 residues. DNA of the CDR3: TGTGCCAGCAGTTACAAACAGGGTAGCGCGTACGAGCAGTACTTC. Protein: CASSYKQGSAYEQYF.

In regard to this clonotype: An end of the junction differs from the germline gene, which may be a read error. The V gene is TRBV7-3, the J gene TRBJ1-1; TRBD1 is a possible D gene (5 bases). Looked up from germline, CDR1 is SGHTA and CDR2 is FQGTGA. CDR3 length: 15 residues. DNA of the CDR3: TGTGCCAGCAACCCGAACTTTCACAGACAGTCTCACACCGTCTTT. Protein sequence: CASNPNFHRQSHTVF.

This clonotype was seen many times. CDR3 residues: CSATYRVQVETQYF. The CDR3 DNA sequence: TGCAGTGCAACCTACAGGGTACAGGTAGAGACCCAGTACTTC. The V and J genes are TRBV20-1 and TRBJ2-5; TRBD1 might be the D (6 bases). CDR1 DFQATT and CDR2 SNEGSKA come from the germline V gene (reference sequence). CDR3 size: 14 residues. The germline V and J ends were trimmed by 6 bases and 4 bases, with 18 bases remaining between them.

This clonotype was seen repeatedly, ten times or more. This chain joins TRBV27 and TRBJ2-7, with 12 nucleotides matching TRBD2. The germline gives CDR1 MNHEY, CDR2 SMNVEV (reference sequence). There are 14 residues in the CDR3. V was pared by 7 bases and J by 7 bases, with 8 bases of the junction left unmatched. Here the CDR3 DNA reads TGTGCCAGCACCCTCCTAGCGGGAGGGGGGGAGCAGTACTTC. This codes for CASTLLAGGGEQYF.

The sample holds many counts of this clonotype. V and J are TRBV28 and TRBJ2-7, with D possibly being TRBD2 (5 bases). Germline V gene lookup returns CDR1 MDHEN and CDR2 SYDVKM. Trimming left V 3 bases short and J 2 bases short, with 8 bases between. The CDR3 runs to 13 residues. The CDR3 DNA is TGTGCCAGCAGTTTGGTCGGGGCCTACGAGCAGTACTTC. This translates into CASSLVGAYEQYF.

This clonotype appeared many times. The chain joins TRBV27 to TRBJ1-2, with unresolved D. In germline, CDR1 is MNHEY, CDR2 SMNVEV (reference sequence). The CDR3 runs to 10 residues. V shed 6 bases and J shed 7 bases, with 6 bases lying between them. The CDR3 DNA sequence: TGTGCCAGCAGCCCCCCTGGCTACACCTTC. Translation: CASSPPGYTF.

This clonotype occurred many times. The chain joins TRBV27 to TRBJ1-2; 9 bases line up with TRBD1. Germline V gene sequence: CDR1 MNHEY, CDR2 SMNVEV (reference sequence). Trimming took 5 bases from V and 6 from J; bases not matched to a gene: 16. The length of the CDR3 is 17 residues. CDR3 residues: CASSEQVTGQGFDGYTF. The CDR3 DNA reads TGTGCCAGCAGTGAACAGGTTACGGGACAGGGATTCGATGGCTACACCTTC.

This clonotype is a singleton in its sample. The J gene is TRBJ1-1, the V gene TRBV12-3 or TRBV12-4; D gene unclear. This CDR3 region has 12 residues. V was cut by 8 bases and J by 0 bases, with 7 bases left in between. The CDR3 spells CASQWVNTEAFF. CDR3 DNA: TGTGCCAGCCAGTGGGTGAACACTGAAGCTTTCTTT.

In DNA, the CDR3 is TGTGCCAGCAGTCCAAGGACTAGAGACACAGATACGCAGTATTTT. Protein: CASSPRTRDTDTQYF. This chain connects TRBV28 to TRBJ2-3; TRBD2 aligns across 7 bases. The CDR3 is made up of 15 amino acids. The germline V gene has CDR1 MDHEN and CDR2 SYDVKM. The trim removed 5 bases at V and 2 bases at J, leaving 7 bases unmatched.